This TCR beta chain was recovered during a study of T cells in tumors after PD-1 blockade. Study details: A subset received ongoing vismodegib 150 mg daily alongside anti-PD-1 therapy.

There are 13 residues in the CDR3. V lost 5 bases and J 5 bases, leaving 9 bases between the germline ends. Clones were read by immunoSEQ multiplex PCR, and TCRdb kept only the in-frame ones, dropping some. Of over 12,000 clones in the sample, roughly four fifths were seen once. Tumor or blood genomic DNA was sequenced, with inputs of about 550 ng to 6,004 ng. The rearrangement links TRBV12-3 or TRBV12-4 to TRBJ2-2; D gene unclear. This TCR was sampled from a human donor with basal cell carcinoma. Sequenced here: PBMCs, sampled after anti-PD-1 treatment. The CDR3 nucleotides are TGTGCCAGCAGTCTAGGACGGACCGGGGAGCTGTTTTTT. Encoded protein: CASSLGRTGELFF.